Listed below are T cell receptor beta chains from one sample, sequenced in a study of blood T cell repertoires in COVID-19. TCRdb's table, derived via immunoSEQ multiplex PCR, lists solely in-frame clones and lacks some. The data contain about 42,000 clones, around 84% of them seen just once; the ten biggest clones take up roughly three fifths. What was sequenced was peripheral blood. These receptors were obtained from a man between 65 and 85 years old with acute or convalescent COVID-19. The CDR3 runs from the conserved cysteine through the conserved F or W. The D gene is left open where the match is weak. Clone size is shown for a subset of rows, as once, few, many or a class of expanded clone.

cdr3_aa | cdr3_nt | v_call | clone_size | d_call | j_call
CSVGEDTRTAGETQYF | TGCAGCGTCGGGGAAGATACGAGGACTGCCGGGGAGACCCAGTACTTC | TRBV29-1 | . | . | TRBJ2-5
CASSPYKNYGYTF | TGTGCCAGCAGTCCTTACAAAAACTATGGCTACACCTTC | TRBV6-5 | . | . | TRBJ1-2
CASSVQVTTNTGELFF | TGTGCCAGCAGCGTACAGGTAACAACGAACACCGGGGAGCTGTTTTTT | TRBV7-2 | medium-sized | . | TRBJ2-2
CASSQFPRDRGTLSYEQYF | TGTGCCAGCAGTCAATTCCCCCGGGACAGGGGGACCCTCTCCTACGAGCAGTACTTC | TRBV28 | . | TRBD1 | TRBJ2-7
CAWSVTEVAGETQYF | TGTGCCTGGAGTGTAACGGAGGTTGCGGGAGAGACCCAGTACTTC | TRBV30 | . | . | TRBJ2-5
CASSPGVSDEKLFF | TGTGCCAGCTCCCCGGGGGTTTCCGATGAAAAACTGTTTTTT | TRBV18 | . | . | TRBJ1-4
CASSLGGFEQYF | TGTGCCAGCAGCTTGGGAGGGTTCGAGCAGTACTTC | TRBV5-6 | . | . | TRBJ2-7
CASTRKEAGNTIYF | TGTGCCAGCACCAGAAAGGAAGCGGGAAACACCATATATTTT | TRBV5-4 | . | . | TRBJ1-3
CASSPDGLAGVRSYNEQFF | TGTGCCAGCAGCCCAGACGGACTAGCGGGAGTCCGGAGTTACAATGAGCAGTTCTTC | TRBV11-3 | . | TRBD2 | TRBJ2-1
CASSEQFGSNQPQHF | TGTGCCAGCAGTGAACAGTTTGGTAGCAATCAGCCCCAGCATTTT | TRBV2 | few | . | TRBJ1-5
CATSGDRVDQPQHF | TGTGCCACCAGTGGCGACCGGGTTGATCAGCCCCAGCATTTT | TRBV24-1 | . | . | TRBJ1-5
CASSTQASTGLNTEAFF | TGCGCCAGCAGCACCCAGGCCTCGACAGGACTGAACACTGAAGCTTTCTTT | TRBV5-1 | . | . | TRBJ1-1
CASSIFSDRVFGYTF | TGTGCCAGTAGTATATTTTCGGACAGGGTTTTTGGCTACACCTTC | TRBV19 | few | TRBD1 | TRBJ1-2
CASTPSFSGGEQFF | TGTGCCAGCACCCCTTCGTTTAGCGGAGGTGAGCAGTTCTTC | TRBV7-2 | . | . | TRBJ2-1
CASSEGDEQFF | TGTGCCAGCTCAGAGGGGGATGAGCAGTTCTTC | TRBV6-5 | . | . | TRBJ2-1